The present TCR beta chain was sequenced within a study of T cells expressing NK-cell markers. Turning to this clonotype: Its specificity is not known.

Findings and limits, study-wide: These clonotypes, the leaders elsewhere, also led the CD3+CD56-NKG2C+ fraction in a handful of donors. In over 5 donors, dominant CD3+CD56+NKG2C+ clonotypes ranked among the top 10 CD8+ clonotypes.

UMIs accompanied the 5'RACE template switching by which TCR beta cDNA was made. Reprocessing the 5' RACE reads, TCRdb reports a single entry for every CDR3 protein and omits DNA. This table holds roughly 430,000 distinct CDR3 sequences. The CDR3 is 15 residues long. Sample: blood T cells: a sorted CD56 or NKG2C T cell subset, CD4+ or CD8+ T cells, or bulk PBMC T cells (not recorded which). The rearrangement joins TRBV12-3 or TRBV12-4 to TRBJ1-5. The source of this sequence is a woman between 18 and 70 years old in good health. The CDR3 protein is CASSSEFGGFQPQHF.